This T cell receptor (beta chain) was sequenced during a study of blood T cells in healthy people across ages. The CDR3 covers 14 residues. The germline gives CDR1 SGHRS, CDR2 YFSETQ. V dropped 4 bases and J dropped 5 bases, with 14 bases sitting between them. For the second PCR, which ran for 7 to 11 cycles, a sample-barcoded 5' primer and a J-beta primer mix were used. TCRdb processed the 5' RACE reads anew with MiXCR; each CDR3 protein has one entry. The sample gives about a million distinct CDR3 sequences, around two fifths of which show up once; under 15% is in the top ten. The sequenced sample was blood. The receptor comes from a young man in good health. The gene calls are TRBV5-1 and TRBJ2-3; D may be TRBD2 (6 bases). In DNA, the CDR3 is TGCGCCAGCAGCCCCGGGACTTCACGAGATACGCAGTATTTT. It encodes CASSPGTSRDTQYF.